One and the same sample provided the 18 T cell receptor beta chains below, sequenced in a study of blood T cell repertoires in COVID-19. Method: immunoSEQ multiplex PCR; TCRdb's copy keeps in-frame clones and lacks some. This table has approximately 290,000 clones, over 75% appearing once. Sequencing used PBMCs or T cells enriched from blood (not recorded which). The receptor set was obtained from a woman aged 30 to 39 who had recovered from COVID-19.

CDR3 DNA sequence: TGTGCCAGCAAATCCGGGGGGGACACTGAAGCTTTCTTT. Its protein is CASKSGGDTEAFF. J is TRBJ1-1 and V is TRBV12-3 or TRBV12-4; D might be TRBD1 (5 bases). CDR3 length equals 13 residues. V lost 7 bases and J lost 3, with 12 bases in between.

The sample holds a few counts of this clone. The chain is built from TRBV6-1 and TRBJ1-5, with 7 bases identical to TRBD1. CDR3 length: 17 residues. CDR1 is MNHNS and CDR2 is SASEGT in the germline V gene. J was trimmed by 2 bases and V by 0 bases; bases with no gene match: 7. The CDR3 coding sequence is TGTGCCAGCAGTGAAGCAGTCGACAGGGTAGGCAATCAGCCCCAGCATTTT. It translates to CASSEAVDRVGNQPQHF.

The gene calls are TRBV5-1 and TRBJ1-6, with D tentatively TRBD1 (6 bases). Between the trimmed V and J ends, which lost 4 bases and 6 bases, there was a span of 20 bases. The germline V gene has CDR1 SGHRS and CDR2 YFSETQ. CDR3 length: 17 amino acids. CDR3 protein: CASSHDRPGLPNSPLHF. For the CDR3, the DNA is TGCGCCAGCAGCCATGACAGGCCTGGTCTACCTAATTCACCCCTCCACTTT. Filled out from reference TRBV5-1 and TRBJ1-6, the complete variable domain reads KAGVTQTPRYLIKTRGQQVTLSCSPISGHRSVSWYQQTPGQGLQFLFEYFSETQRNKGNFPGRFSGRQFSNSRSEMNVSTLELGDSALYLCASSHDRPGLPNSPLHFGNGTRLTVT.

The chain is built from TRBV19 and TRBJ2-2; weak D call: TRBD1 (5 bases). The CDR3 runs 15 residues. Trimming left V 2 bases short and J 5 bases short, with 12 bases between. Germline CDR1 and CDR2: LNHDA and SQIVND (reference sequence). The CDR3 DNA reads as TGTGCCAGTAGTATACCGTATAGGGGAACCGGGGAGCTGTTTTTT. Protein: CASSIPYRGTGELFF.

The V gene is TRBV5-1, the J gene TRBJ1-1; a weak D match, TRBD1 (5 bases). There are 11 residues in the CDR3. CDR1 is SGHRS, CDR2 YFSETQ, per germline. Trimming cost V 7 bases and J 6 bases, with 10 bases left between them. For the CDR3, the DNA is TGCGCCAGCGGGGCCGGTTCTGAAGCTTTCTTT. Amino acid sequence: CASGAGSEAFF.

This chain connects TRBV7-8 to TRBJ1-5; D is ambiguous. The ends were cut back, 2 bases at V and 1 base at J, with 15 bases in the middle. The CDR3 has 17 residues. Germline CDR1 and CDR2: SGHVS and FQNEAQ. For the CDR3, the DNA is TGTGCCAGCAGCTTATATCGAGTCTTAGAGAGCAATCAGCCCCAGCATTTT. This gives the protein CASSLYRVLESNQPQHF. The whole variable domain, remainder taken from reference TRBV7-8 and TRBJ1-5, is GAGVSQSPRYKVAKRGQDVALRCDPISGHVSLFWYQQALGQGPEFLTYFQNEAQLDKSGLPSDRFFAERPEGSVSTLKIQRTQQEDSAVYLCASSLYRVLESNQPQHFGDGTRLSIL.

The genes are TRBV30 and TRBJ1-5, with D possibly being TRBD1 (5 bases). V lost 2 bases and J lost 5, with 10 bases in between. The germline CDR1 and CDR2 sequences are GTSNPN and SVGIG (reference sequence). The CDR3 loop spans 13 amino acids. The CDR3 loop reads CAWSNGRDQPQHF. CDR3 DNA sequence: TGTGCCTGGAGTAACGGCAGGGATCAGCCCCAGCATTTT.

The V call is TRBV11-2, the J call TRBJ2-1, with 8 nucleotides matching TRBD2. After removal of 5 bases from V and 6 bases from J, the junction contained 12 bases not matched to a gene. The CDR3 has 16 amino acids. CDR1 and CDR2 from the germline V gene are SGHAT and FQNNGV. CDR3 DNA: TGTGCCAGCAGCAAATTATATAGCGGGGCGGCCAATGAGCAGTTCTTC. Its protein product is CASSKLYSGAANEQFF.

The V call is TRBV2, the J call TRBJ1-1; 9 bases line up with TRBD1. Germline CDR1 is SNHLY and CDR2 is FYNNEI. The CDR3 loop spans 14 amino acids. The V and J ends lost 5 bases and 2 bases, in that order; junction bases with no gene match: 3. The CDR3 reads CASSKGQGNTEAFF. The DNA of the CDR3 is TGTGCCAGCAGTAAGGGACAGGGAAACACTGAAGCTTTCTTT.

V is TRBV7-9 and J is TRBJ1-5; D perhaps matches TRBD1 (5 bases). This CDR3 spans 14 amino acids. The V and J ends lost 3 bases and 6 bases respectively, with 12 bases between them. Germline CDR1 reads SEHNR; CDR2 reads FQNEAQ (reference sequence). Here the CDR3 DNA reads TGTGCCAGCAGCTTGGGCAGGGCTGGTCAGCCCCAGCATTTT. Protein product: CASSLGRAGQPQHF.

The CDR3 is CASSPDYKSSYEQYF. The CDR3 nucleotides are TGTGCCAGCAGTCCGGACTATAAAAGCTCCTACGAGCAGTACTTC. The rearrangement joins TRBV28 to TRBJ2-7; possibly TRBD2 for D (6 bases). CDR1 is MDHEN and CDR2 is SYDVKM in the germline V gene. There are 15 residues in the CDR3. Trimming cost V 5 bases and J 0 bases, with 14 bases left between them.

The chain is built from TRBV19 and TRBJ2-2; 8 bases fit TRBD1. The J segment lost 6 bases and the V segment lost 5 bases, leaving 17 bases of the junction unmatched. CDR1 and CDR2 from the germline V gene are LNHDA and SQIVND (reference sequence). This CDR3 region has 18 residues. The CDR3 loop reads CASSLSHGQGVMSGELFF. CDR3 bases: TGTGCCAGTAGTTTGTCCCACGGACAGGGTGTTATGTCCGGGGAGCTGTTTTTT.

This chain connects TRBV2 to TRBJ1-1, with 8 positions matching TRBD1. The CDR3 sequence is 13 residues long. Trimming at V came to 6 bases and at J to 5 bases, leaving 5 bases not matched to a gene. Germline CDR1 SNHLY, CDR2 FYNNEI. The CDR3, as DNA: TGTGCCAGCAGGATCGACAGGGGTACTGAAGCTTTCTTT. As protein: CASRIDRGTEAFF.

This sequence joins TRBV2 and TRBJ1-5; unclear D gene. Trimming shortened V by 4 bases and J by 1 base, and 11 bases separated the two germline ends. The CDR3 covers 15 residues. Germline assignment: CDR1 SNHLY and CDR2 FYNNEI. CDR3: CASSAEMRSNQPQHF. CDR3 coding DNA: TGTGCCAGCAGTGCCGAGATGCGGAGCAATCAGCCCCAGCATTTT.

The chain uses TRBV24-1 and TRBJ2-3; D perhaps matches TRBD2 (6 bases). The CDR3 contains 14 residues. Trimming left V 5 bases short and J 4 bases short, with 12 bases between. Germline loops: CDR1 KGHDR, CDR2 SFDVKD. For the CDR3, the DNA is TGTGCCACCAGTGCAACTAGCAAATCAGATACGCAGTATTTT. Translation: CATSATSKSDTQYF.

V gene TRBV28 combines with J gene TRBJ1-1; D ambiguous. Germline CDR1 reads MDHEN; CDR2 reads SYDVKM. V lost 6 bases to trimming and J lost 1 base, with 9 bases between them. The CDR3 spans 13 residues. CDR3 sequence (DNA): TGTGCCAGCAGGCTAGACGGGAACACTGAAGCTTTCTTT. As protein: CASRLDGNTEAFF.

This clone appeared a single time. The CDR3 sequence: CATSREGRLEAEQFF. CDR3 coding DNA: TGTGCCACCAGCAGAGAGGGGCGGCTAGAAGCTGAGCAGTTCTTC. The V and J genes are TRBV15 and TRBJ2-1, with D tentatively TRBD1 (5 bases). The germline gives CDR1 LNHNV, CDR2 YYDKDF (reference sequence). V was trimmed by 0 bases and J by 9 bases, leaving 15 bases between them. The CDR3 loop spans 15 amino acids.

The V call is TRBV3-1 (or the pseudogene TRBV3-2), the J call TRBJ1-1, with D hard to call. This CDR3 has 16 amino acids. In germline, CDR1 is LGHDT, CDR2 YNNKEL (reference sequence). V lost 0 bases, J lost 4 bases, and 15 bases lay in between. DNA of the CDR3: TGTGCCAGCAGCCAAGACCGCTATTCGACTTTCACTGAAGCTTTCTTT. The encoded protein is CASSQDRYSTFTEAFF.